The 31 T cell receptor beta chains presented below share a single source sample, sequenced in a study of T cells in Graves' hyperthyroidism and ophthalmopathy. Amplification targeted TCR beta CDR3 regions from RNA transcripts. The study used the HTBI primer set for a first-round RT-PCR of the TCR CDR3. MiXCR was run by TCRdb on the multiplex PCR reads, yielding one entry per CDR3 protein. Of about 360,000 distinct CDR3 sequences in the sample, around a sixth were seen once. Sequences were obtained from blood. These receptor sequences come from a woman aged 18-30 years with Graves' hyperthyroidism that later progressed to Graves' ophthalmopathy.

About this clonotype itself: Its ends do not fully match the called genes, so a read error is possible. This chain connects TRBV6-1 to TRBJ1-4; 10 nucleotides line up with TRBD1. The CDR3 sequence is 19 residues long. CDR1 is MNHNS and CDR2 is SASEGT in the germline V gene. The CDR3 sequence: CVSSVQTGGFLATNEKLFF. CDR3 in DNA: TGTGTCAGCAGTGTCCAGACAGGGGGCTTCTTGGCAACTAATGAAAAACTGTTTTTT.

This chain connects TRBV6-1 to TRBJ1-2; 7 bases match TRBD1. Trimming took 6 bases from V and 7 from J; bases not matched to a gene: 11. The CDR3 sequence is 14 residues long. Per the germline V gene, CDR1 is MNHNS and CDR2 is SASEGT. The CDR3 DNA follows: TGTGCCAGCAGCCGCACCGGGACAGACTGTGGCTACACCTTC. Encoded protein: CASSRTGTDCGYTF.

This clonotype appeared many times. The V and J genes are TRBV28 and TRBJ2-5; the D gene is possibly TRBD1 (6 bases). This CDR3 has 14 amino acids. V gave up 5 bases and J gave up 7 bases, with 17 bases separating them. Germline CDR1 MDHEN, CDR2 SYDVKM. The CDR3: CASSPQGPAGTQYF. The CDR3 DNA follows: TGTGCCAGCAGTCCCCAGGGGCCGGCGGGGACCCAGTACTTC. Filled out from reference TRBV28 and TRBJ2-5, the complete variable domain reads DVKVTQSSRYLVKRTGEKVFLECVQDMDHENMFWYRQDPGLGLRLIYFSYDVKMKEKGDIPEGYSVSREKKERFSLILESASTNQTSMYLCASSPQGPAGTQYFGPGTRLLVL.

Regarding this clonotype: This may be a read error: a much more frequent sequence differs by one nucleotide. The chain employs TRBV12-3 or TRBV12-4 and TRBJ2-5, with 8 positions matching TRBD1. The CDR3 totals 16 residues. The CDR3 region is CASGNPRTGPQETRYF. The CDR3 bases are TGTGCCAGCGGTAACCCACGGACAGGGCCCCAAGAGACCCGGTACTTC.

This sequence joins TRBV27 and TRBJ2-1; 8 bases agree with TRBD2. Germline V CDR1 and CDR2: MNHEY, SMNVEV (reference sequence). The ends lost 3 bases at V and 7 bases at J; junction bases unmatched: 2. The CDR3 extends over 13 amino acids. The CDR3 region is CASSFREGNEQFF. In DNA, the CDR3 is TGTGCCAGCAGTTTCCGGGAGGGTAATGAGCAGTTCTTC.

This clonotype has ten or more counts. The CDR3 protein is CASSRRTSGSSYNEQFF. CDR3 nucleotides: TGTGCCAGCAGCCGCCGGACTAGCGGGAGCTCCTACAATGAGCAGTTCTTC. The rearrangement joins TRBV11-3 to TRBJ2-1; the match to TRBD2 covers 13 bases. Germline lookup yields CDR1 SGHNT and CDR2 YENEEA. This CDR3 is 17 amino acids long. With 5 bases clipped from V and 0 bases from J, the junction kept 4 bases outside the gene matches.

This clonotype has a count of ten or more. The CDR3: CASSPWEGTYEQYF. CDR3 DNA: TGTGCCAGCAGCCCCTGGGAGGGGACCTACGAGCAGTACTTC. The J gene is TRBJ2-7, the V gene TRBV7-2; 7 bases fit TRBD2. Unmatched junction bases numbered 6, after V lost 5 bases and J lost 2 bases. The length of the CDR3 is 14 residues. CDR1 and CDR2 (germline): SGHTA, FQGNSA. Full variable domain (remainder filled in from reference TRBV7-2 and TRBJ2-7): GAGVSQSPSNKVTEKGKDVELRCDPISGHTALYWYRQSLGQGLEFLIYFQGNSAPDKSGLPSDRFSAERTGGSVSTLTIQRTQQEDSAVYLCASSPWEGTYEQYFGPGTRLTVT.

In its sample, this clonotype was seen many times. V gene TRBV3-1 combines with J gene TRBJ1-1, with D uncertain. V was cut by 1 base and J by 1 base, with 7 bases left in between. CDR3 size: 14 residues. Germline lookup yields CDR1 LGHDT and CDR2 YNNKEL (reference sequence). The CDR3 here is CASSQGAANTEAFF. CDR3 DNA sequence: TGTGCCAGCAGCCAAGGAGCGGCGAACACTGAAGCTTTCTTT.

This clonotype was seen only a few times. This chain uses TRBV19 with TRBJ2-2, with D possibly matching TRBD1 (5 bases). V lost 5 bases to trimming and J lost 0 bases, with 16 bases between them. The CDR3 length is 17 residues. Germline V CDR1 and CDR2: LNHDA, SQIVND (reference sequence). This chain's CDR3 is CASSVDREAPNTGELFF. The CDR3 region has the DNA TGTGCCAGTAGTGTCGACAGAGAAGCACCGAACACCGGGGAGCTGTTTTTT.

This clonotype was recorded a few times. The V and J genes are TRBV4-1 and TRBJ2-1; the match to TRBD1 covers 9 bases. The V and J ends lost 2 bases and 9 bases, in that order; junction bases with no gene match: 2. The CDR3 is 13 residues long. Germline lookup yields CDR1 MGHRA and CDR2 YSYEKL. The CDR3 DNA reads as TGCGCCAGCAGCCAAACGACAGGGGGTGAGCAGTTCTTC. This sequence encodes CASSQTTGGEQFF.

This clonotype was seen only a few times. This chain uses TRBV9 with TRBJ2-5; 9 nucleotides line up with TRBD1. The CDR3 totals 14 residues. Trimming at V came to 0 bases and at J to 9 bases, leaving 6 bases not matched to a gene. Germline values: CDR1 SGDLS, CDR2 YYNGEE. CDR3 sequence (DNA): TGTGCCAGCAGCGTAGAGGGACAGGGAATGGCCCAGTACTTC. Amino acids: CASSVEGQGMAQYF.

V is TRBV20-1 and J is TRBJ2-5; 11 bases match TRBD2. The CDR3 length is 15 residues. CDR1 is DFQATT, CDR2 SNEGSKA, per germline (reference sequence). V gave up 3 bases and J gave up 2 bases; unmatched junction bases: 5. As DNA, the CDR3 is TGCAGTGCTAGCGTAGCGGGAGGGGGGCAAGAGACCCAGTACTTC. Residues: CSASVAGGGQETQYF.

The chain combines TRBV7-3 with TRBJ1-6; D possibly corresponds to TRBD1 (5 bases). Trimming removed 3 bases from V and 7 bases from J, with 7 bases in between. The germline V gene has CDR1 SGHTA and CDR2 FQGTGA. The CDR3 is made up of 13 amino acids. The CDR3 nucleotides are TGTGCCAGCAGCTTGAGACAGAATTCACCCCTCCACTTT. Protein sequence: CASSLRQNSPLHF.

This clonotype was recorded at least ten times. This sequence joins TRBV20-1 and TRBJ2-7; D assignment may be TRBD1 or TRBD2 (5 bases each). CDR1 is DFQATT, CDR2 SNEGSKA, per germline (reference sequence). The V and J ends lost 4 bases and 5 bases respectively, with 21 bases between them. This CDR3 is 15 amino acids long. The CDR3 is CSAKSGLAGGDEQYF. The CDR3 DNA is TGCAGTGCTAAATCGGGGCTGGCTGGTGGGGACGAGCAGTACTTC.

Of note for this clonotype: This sequence may be a read error, since a much larger clone differs from it by one base. The chain employs TRBV14 and TRBJ2-1, with 10 bases matching TRBD2. The CDR3 spans 16 residues. From germline, CDR1 is SGHDN and CDR2 FVKESK. Trimming removed 4 bases from V and 9 bases from J; junction bases left unmatched: 12. The CDR3 sequence: CASSLTEREGRGEQFF. CDR3 DNA sequence: TGTGCCAGCAGCCTCACGGAGCGGGAGGGCCGTGGTGAGCAGTTCTTC.

This clonotype was recorded only once. The chain carries TRBV2 and TRBJ1-5; no reliable D call. Germline V lookup: CDR1 SNHLY, CDR2 FYNNEI. Trimming removed 8 bases at V and 5 bases at J, with 10 bases between. The CDR3 runs 12 residues. The CDR3 reads CASSTRHQPQHF. CDR3 nucleotides: TGTGCCAGCTCCACAAGGCATCAGCCCCAGCATTTT.

This clonotype has only one observation. The chain uses TRBV12-3 or TRBV12-4 and TRBJ2-2, with D maybe TRBD2 (5 bases). Trimming left V 1 base short and J 3 bases short, with 6 bases between. The CDR3 runs to 14 residues. The CDR3 nucleotides are TGTGCCAGCAGTTTAGGGGAGTACACCGGGGAGCTGTTTTTT. It is translated as CASSLGEYTGELFF.

The CDR3 sequence: CASSQPGGRYEQYF. In DNA form, the CDR3 reads TGCGCCAGCAGCCAACCCGGGGGGAGGTACGAGCAGTACTTC. V usage is TRBV4-1 and J usage is TRBJ2-7; 7 bases line up with TRBD2. Looked up from germline, CDR1 is MGHRA and CDR2 is YSYEKL. This CDR3 has 14 amino acids. J gave up 4 bases and V 2 bases, and 5 bases lay outside the gene matches.

This clonotype was detected only a few times. The chain recombines TRBV6-5 with TRBJ1-1; 9 positions match TRBD1. Trimming took 0 bases from V and 4 from J; bases not matched to a gene: 3. The CDR3 spans 15 residues. CDR1 is MNHEY, CDR2 SVGAGI, per germline. The CDR3 is CASSYSTGGSTEAFF. The CDR3 DNA reads as TGTGCCAGCAGTTACTCGACAGGGGGGAGCACTGAAGCTTTCTTT.

The chain links TRBV4-3 to TRBJ2-7; 8 bases fit TRBD1. CDR3 length: 15 residues. J lost 4 bases, V lost 4 bases, and 9 bases had no gene match. Germline CDR1 is LGHNA and CDR2 is YSLEER. In DNA form, the CDR3 reads TGCGCCAGCAGCCTCCAAAGGACAGGGTTGTACGAGCAGTACTTC. Protein: CASSLQRTGLYEQYF.

This clonotype was recorded many times. The CDR3 DNA follows: TGCGCCAGCAGCACCGGGACAGGGGCCTATGAGCAGTTCTTC. It yields the protein CASSTGTGAYEQFF. The chain links TRBV5-1 to TRBJ2-1, with 10 bases fitting TRBD1. Trimming cost V 4 bases and J 8 bases; bases outside gene matches: 6. The CDR3 covers 14 residues. Per the germline V gene, CDR1 is SGHRS and CDR2 is YFSETQ.

The V and J genes are TRBV14 and TRBJ1-2, with D perhaps TRBD1 (5 bases). The CDR3 contains 11 residues. Trimming cost V 1 base and J 8 bases, with 5 bases left between them. Germline V lookup: CDR1 SGHDN, CDR2 FVKESK. The CDR3 DNA reads as TGTGCCAGCAGCCAAGGACAGGGCTACACCTTC. Translated: CASSQGQGYTF.

This clonotype occurred many times. The chain couples TRBV18 to TRBJ2-1, with D possibly TRBD2 on 6 matching bases. From germline, CDR1 is KGHSH and CDR2 LQKENI. The germline V and J ends were trimmed by 4 bases and 14 bases, with 12 bases remaining between them. The CDR3 is made up of 11 amino acids. CDR3 amino acids: CASSQMGGKFF. For the CDR3, the DNA is TGTGCCAGCTCACAGATGGGGGGAAAGTTCTTC.

This clonotype showed up just a few times. The J gene is TRBJ1-5, the V gene TRBV4-1, with TRBD1 identical over 7 bases. Germline assignment: CDR1 MGHRA and CDR2 YSYEKL. J was trimmed by 4 bases and V by 3 bases; bases with no gene match: 6. This CDR3 is 15 amino acids long. The CDR3 loop is CASSQTQGGNQPQHF. The DNA for the CDR3 is TGCGCCAGCAGCCAGACGCAGGGGGGAAATCAGCCCCAGCATTTT.

This clonotype appeared many times. The chain is built from TRBV20-1 and TRBJ2-5, with 10 bases matching TRBD1. With 4 bases clipped from V and 5 bases from J, the junction kept 13 bases outside the gene matches. The CDR3 has 16 amino acids. From germline, CDR1 is DFQATT and CDR2 SNEGSKA (reference sequence). The CDR3, as DNA: TGCAGTGCTATACGTCCGGACAGGGGGTCAATGGAGACCCAGTACTTC. It encodes CSAIRPDRGSMETQYF.

This clonotype was seen more than once but under ten times. The chain has TRBV24-1 and TRBJ2-5; 9 nucleotides align to TRBD2. CDR3 length equals 15 residues. CDR1 is KGHDR, CDR2 SFDVKD, per germline. The V gene end was trimmed by 3 bases and the J gene end by 2 bases; junction bases not matched to a gene: 3. CDR3 residues: CATSDQTSGQETQYF. In DNA, the CDR3 is TGTGCCACCAGTGATCAGACTAGCGGTCAAGAGACCCAGTACTTC.

V is TRBV5-8 and J is TRBJ1-1; no clear D gene. The CDR3 totals 14 residues. CDR1 and CDR2 (germline): SGHTS, YDEGEE. The germline V and J ends were trimmed by 7 bases and 0 bases, with 13 bases remaining between them. The CDR3 spells CASSRPLMNTEAFF. The DNA of the CDR3 is TGTGCCAGCTCCCGACCGTTGATGAACACTGAAGCTTTCTTT.

Ten or more counts support this clonotype. The chain uses TRBV27 and TRBJ2-1; a weak D match, TRBD2 (6 bases). The CDR3 length is 15 residues. The V end lost 5 bases, the J end lost 3 bases, and 14 bases lay between the germline ends. Germline V CDR1 and CDR2: MNHEY, SMNVEV (reference sequence). CDR3 amino acids: CASSPRGTGYNEQFF. The CDR3 DNA sequence: TGTGCCAGCAGTCCTAGAGGGACTGGCTACAATGAGCAGTTCTTC.

This clonotype has a handful of counts. The chain joins TRBV6-1 to TRBJ2-2; a possible D gene is TRBD1 (6 bases). Trimming took off 6 bases at V and 0 bases at J, with 11 bases between the two ends. The V gene's germline CDR1 is MNHNS and CDR2 SASEGT. The CDR3 sequence is 15 residues long. CDR3 loop: CASSRDITNTGELFF. Written as DNA, the CDR3 is TGTGCCAGCAGCCGGGACATCACGAACACCGGGGAGCTGTTTTTT.

Regarding this clonotype: Being one base from a much bigger clone, this may be a read error. V gene TRBV7-8 combines with J gene TRBJ2-3; the match to TRBD1 covers 9 bases. Germline CDR1 SGHVS, CDR2 FQNEAQ. The CDR3 loop spans 15 amino acids. The CDR3 nucleotides are TGTGCCAGCGGCTTGGACAGGGGTAGCACAGATACGCAGTATTTT. Translated: CASGLDRGSTDTQYF.

V gene TRBV24-1 combines with J gene TRBJ2-3; 9 bases are a match to TRBD2. Trimming took 4 bases from V and 5 from J; bases not matched to a gene: 6. The CDR3 is made up of 15 amino acids. Germline loops: CDR1 KGHDR, CDR2 SFDVKD. The CDR3 sequence is CATSEGLASLDTQYF. Written as DNA, the CDR3 is TGTGCCACCAGTGAGGGACTAGCATCACTAGATACGCAGTATTTT.